Following are 25 T cell receptor beta chains from one sample sequenced in a study of blood T cell repertoires in COVID-19. Repertoires were generated with immunoSEQ multiplex PCR, while TCRdb's copy carries only in-frame clones and drops some. Found here are nearly 300,000 clones, roughly 88% of them singletons; the top ten hold over 6%. The sequencing sample was made of peripheral blood. These TCRs come from a woman in her 30s who had recovered from COVID-19.

V usage is TRBV2 and J usage is TRBJ2-7; 8 bases map to TRBD1. The length of the CDR3 is 15 residues. From germline, CDR1 is SNHLY and CDR2 FYNNEI. With 6 bases clipped from V and 6 bases from J, the junction kept 13 bases outside the gene matches. The CDR3 loop is CASSPVTQGAIEQYF. The CDR3 DNA follows: TGTGCCAGCAGCCCCGTGACGCAGGGGGCGATCGAGCAGTACTTC. Full variable domain (rest looked up from reference TRBV2 and TRBJ2-7): EPEVTQTPSHQVTQMGQEVILRCVPISNHLYFYWYRQILGQKVEFLVSFYNNEISEKSEIFDDQFSVERPDGSNFTLKIRSTKLEDSAMYFCASSPVTQGAIEQYFGPGTRLTVT.

The rearrangement joins TRBV6-5 to TRBJ1-4; D is unclear. The ends were cut back, 5 bases at V and 1 base at J, with 8 bases in the middle. CDR1 and CDR2 from the germline V gene are MNHEY and SVGAGI. The CDR3 spans 14 residues. DNA for the CDR3: TGTGCCAGCAGTCACGGTGTAACTAATGAAAAACTGTTTTTT. Translated: CASSHGVTNEKLFF.

The chain combines TRBV5-1 with TRBJ2-3; 12 bases are a match to TRBD1. Germline loops: CDR1 SGHRS, CDR2 YFSETQ. V shed 3 bases, J shed 5 bases, and the junction held 7 bases outside the gene matches. There are 16 residues in the CDR3. The CDR3 DNA sequence: TGCGCCAGCAGCTGGGACAGGGGGCTAGCTGAAGATACGCAGTATTTT. As protein: CASSWDRGLAEDTQYF.

Worth noting for this clone: Other DNA sequences of this sample code for an identical CDR3. This rearrangement joins TRBV28 to TRBJ1-2; no definite D call. The V and J ends lost 3 bases and 5 bases respectively, with 7 bases between them. The CDR3 loop spans 12 amino acids. Per the germline V gene, CDR1 is MDHEN and CDR2 is SYDVKM. CDR3 DNA sequence: TGTGCCAGCAGTTTTAGTCGGTATGGCTACACCTTC. Protein product: CASSFSRYGYTF.

This clone has a handful of counts. The rearrangement joins TRBV2 to TRBJ1-6; weak D call: TRBD1 (6 bases). The germline CDR1 and CDR2 sequences are SNHLY and FYNNEI. The CDR3 is 13 residues long. The V end lost 8 bases, the J end lost 10 bases, and 15 bases lay between the germline ends. The CDR3 sequence is CASLQGEMSPLHF. CDR3 nucleotides: TGTGCCAGCTTACAGGGTGAAATGTCACCCCTCCACTTT.

V usage is TRBV6-5 and J usage is TRBJ1-2, with D perhaps TRBD1 (6 bases). Per germline, CDR1 MNHEY and CDR2 SVGAGI. Trimming removed 6 bases at V and 0 bases at J, with 14 bases between. This CDR3 is built from 15 residues. The CDR3 DNA follows: TGTGCCAGCAGGCCCGGACAGACATCTAACTATGGCTACACCTTC. Translated, it gives CASRPGQTSNYGYTF.

The gene calls are TRBV6-2 or TRBV6-3 and TRBJ1-6; TRBD1 is a possible D gene (6 bases). Germline values: CDR1 MNHEY, CDR2 SVGEGT. Between the trimmed V and J ends, which lost 4 bases and 9 bases, there was a span of 13 bases. This CDR3 is 14 amino acids long. The CDR3 DNA reads as TGTGCCAGCAGTTCTTACAGGGCCCCTTCACCCCTCCACTTT. It translates to CASSSYRAPSPLHF.

The V and J genes are TRBV7-9 and TRBJ2-7; 8 positions agree with TRBD1. Germline V gives CDR1 SEHNR, CDR2 FQNEAQ (reference sequence). V shed 5 bases and J 0 bases; nucleotides not matched to a gene: 9. The CDR3 has 16 residues. As DNA, the CDR3 is TGTGCCAGCAGCACTAGGGCCGGACAGGGCTCCTACGAGCAGTACTTC. This sequence encodes CASSTRAGQGSYEQYF.

The chain links TRBV11-1 to TRBJ2-3; TRBD1 matches 8 bases. The CDR3 loop spans 15 amino acids. Germline V CDR1 and CDR2: SGHAT, FQDESV (reference sequence). Germline trimming cut 3 bases from V and 1 base from J; bases unmatched to any gene: 3. CDR3 nucleotides: TGTGCCAGCAGCTTCGACAGGGGAGGCACAGATACGCAGTATTTT. Its protein is CASSFDRGGTDTQYF.

This chain joins TRBV14 and TRBJ2-1; 12 bases are shared with TRBD2. CDR3 size: 14 residues. V gave up 6 bases and J gave up 6 bases; unmatched junction bases: 3. The V gene's germline CDR1 is SGHDN and CDR2 FVKESK. CDR3: CASSRTSGANEQFF. CDR3 nucleotides: TGTGCCAGCAGTCGGACTAGCGGGGCCAATGAGCAGTTCTTC.

V and J are TRBV23-1 and TRBJ1-5; 8 nucleotides agree with TRBD1. TRBV23-1 is an ORF, and what it does is uncertain. This CDR3 spans 17 amino acids. V lost 4 bases to trimming and J lost 0 bases; unmatched junction nucleotides: 8. CDR3 in amino acids: CASSLPTRGLSNQPQHF. The CDR3 DNA reads TGCGCCAGCAGTCTCCCTACCAGGGGGCTTAGCAATCAGCCCCAGCATTTT.

CDR3 coding DNA: TGTGCCAGCAGCTCCCAGGGAGGATGGGGCTACACCTTC. Translation: CASSSQGGWGYTF. The chain combines TRBV7-6 with TRBJ1-2; tentatively, D is TRBD1 (5 bases). The V end was cut by 4 bases, the J end by 8 bases, with 14 bases between. This CDR3 is 13 amino acids long. In germline, CDR1 is SGHVS, CDR2 FNYEAQ. The full variable domain, with the rest looked up from reference TRBV7-6 and TRBJ1-2, is GAGVSQSPRYKVTKRGQDVALRCDPISGHVSLYWYRQALGQGPEFLTYFNYEAQQDKSGLPNDRFSAERPEGSISTLTIQRTEQRDSAMYRCASSSQGGWGYTFGSGTRLTVV.

The chain links TRBV6-4 to TRBJ2-3; 13 positions match TRBD2. V was pared by 2 bases and J by 8 bases, with 4 bases of the junction left unmatched. The CDR3 extends over 15 amino acids. The germline V gene has CDR1 MRHNA and CDR2 SNTAGT. Here the CDR3 DNA reads TGTGCCAGCAGTGACGGGACTAGCGGGGCTGGTACGCAGTATTTT. Protein: CASSDGTSGAGTQYF.

The V and J genes are TRBV5-1 and TRBJ1-1, with unresolved D. V was pared by 4 bases and J by 3 bases, with 10 bases between. Germline V CDR1 and CDR2: SGHRS, YFSETQ. The CDR3 length is 13 residues. The DNA for the CDR3 is TGCGCCAGCAGCAGAACAGAAGACACTGAAGCTTTCTTT. Protein sequence: CASSRTEDTEAFF.

This rearrangement joins TRBV19 to TRBJ1-2; 7 nucleotides align to TRBD1. V gave up 3 bases and J gave up 4 bases; unmatched junction bases: 8. The CDR3 is made up of 15 amino acids. Germline loops: CDR1 LNHDA, CDR2 SQIVND (reference sequence). CDR3 DNA sequence: TGTGCCAGTAGTATCGGAACAGGGGAAGTCTATGGCTACACCTTC. Protein product: CASSIGTGEVYGYTF.

The gene calls are TRBV9 and TRBJ2-3; 7 nucleotides agree with TRBD1. The trim removed 3 bases at V and 6 bases at J, leaving 7 bases unmatched. Germline V CDR1 and CDR2: SGDLS, YYNGEE. CDR3 size: 14 residues. The CDR3 sequence is CASSANRGRDTQYF. In nucleotides, the CDR3 is TGTGCCAGCAGCGCAAACAGGGGCAGGGATACGCAGTATTTT. Variable domain in full (rest from reference TRBV9 and TRBJ2-3): DSGVTQTPKHLITATGQRVTLRCSPRSGDLSVYWYQQSLDQGLQFLIQYYNGEERAKGNILERFSAQQFPDLHSELNLSSLELGDSALYFCASSANRGRDTQYFGPGTRLTVL.

This chain's CDR3 is CASSSPQSDREERGYTF. The CDR3 region has the DNA TGTGCCAGCAGCTCCCCGCAATCGGACAGGGAAGAACGTGGCTACACCTTC. V is TRBV5-4 and J is TRBJ1-2; 8 nucleotides line up with TRBD1. V shed 3 bases and J 7 bases; nucleotides not matched to a gene: 17. CDR3 length: 17 residues. CDR1 and CDR2 from the germline V gene are SGHNT and YYREEE (reference sequence).

DNA for the CDR3: TGTGCCAGCTCACCACTCAGTGGGCCCGCGGGCACTGAAGCTTTCTTT. It codes for CASSPLSGPAGTEAFF. V and J are TRBV18 and TRBJ1-1; D ambiguous. The germline V gene encodes CDR1 KGHSH and CDR2 LQKENI. The length of the CDR3 is 16 residues. V lost 1 base, J lost 4 bases, and 16 bases lay in between.

The rearrangement joins TRBV12-3 or TRBV12-4 to TRBJ2-7; 9 nucleotides match TRBD2. This CDR3 has 13 amino acids. Trimming cost V 8 bases and J 3 bases; bases outside gene matches: 5. The CDR3 bases are TGTGCCAGCCGCGGGGGGGCCCGCTACGAGCAGTACTTC. The encoded protein is CASRGGARYEQYF.

The J gene is TRBJ1-2, the V gene TRBV27; no firm D call. Trimming removed 3 bases from V and 8 bases from J, with 13 bases in between. CDR1 and CDR2 (germline): MNHEY, SMNVEV (reference sequence). This CDR3 comprises 13 residues. CDR3 amino acids: CASSLGRFEGYTF. The DNA of the CDR3 is TGTGCCAGCAGTTTGGGCAGGTTTGAGGGCTACACCTTC.

The V and J genes are TRBV9 and TRBJ1-6, with a possible D match to TRBD1 (6 bases). Trimming left V 5 bases short and J 7 bases short, with 13 bases between. CDR3 length: 14 residues. CDR1 and CDR2 (germline): SGDLS, YYNGEE. CDR3: CASRGQYWNSPLHF. The CDR3 coding sequence is TGTGCCAGCAGAGGACAGTATTGGAATTCACCCCTCCACTTT.

The chain combines TRBV29-1 with TRBJ2-1; TRBD2 agrees at 12 bases. Germline lookup yields CDR1 SQVTM and CDR2 ANQGSEA. J gave up 6 bases and V 3 bases, and 0 bases lay outside the gene matches. This CDR3 contains 13 residues. Written as DNA, the CDR3 is TGCAGCGTTGAGACTAGCGGGGGCAATGAGCAGTTCTTC. This translates into CSVETSGGNEQFF.

This clone has only one observation. The chain links TRBV10-3 to TRBJ1-1; D might be TRBD1 (5 bases). CDR3 size: 13 residues. The V end lost 8 bases, the J end lost 0 bases, and 10 bases lay between the germline ends. CDR1 and CDR2 (germline): ENHRY, SYGVKD. The DNA of the CDR3 is TGTGCCATCGGCGACAGCATGAACACTGAAGCTTTCTTT. This sequence encodes CAIGDSMNTEAFF.

The chain carries TRBV7-9 and TRBJ1-1; 7 bases fit TRBD1. The J segment lost 3 bases and the V segment lost 4 bases, leaving 2 bases of the junction unmatched. This CDR3 has 13 amino acids. The germline CDR1 and CDR2 sequences are SEHNR and FQNEAQ (reference sequence). CDR3 in DNA: TGTGCCAGCAGCTCTCAGGGGGACACTGAAGCTTTCTTT. Amino acids: CASSSQGDTEAFF.

Comment on this clone: Other DNA sequences in the same sample also yield this CDR3. The genes are TRBV28 and TRBJ1-2, with no clear D. V lost 2 bases and J lost 4, with 5 bases in between. CDR1 and CDR2 from the germline V gene are MDHEN and SYDVKM. The CDR3 is 12 amino acids. CDR3 amino acids: CASSLRGYGYTF. The CDR3 bases are TGTGCCAGCAGTTTAAGAGGCTATGGCTACACCTTC.